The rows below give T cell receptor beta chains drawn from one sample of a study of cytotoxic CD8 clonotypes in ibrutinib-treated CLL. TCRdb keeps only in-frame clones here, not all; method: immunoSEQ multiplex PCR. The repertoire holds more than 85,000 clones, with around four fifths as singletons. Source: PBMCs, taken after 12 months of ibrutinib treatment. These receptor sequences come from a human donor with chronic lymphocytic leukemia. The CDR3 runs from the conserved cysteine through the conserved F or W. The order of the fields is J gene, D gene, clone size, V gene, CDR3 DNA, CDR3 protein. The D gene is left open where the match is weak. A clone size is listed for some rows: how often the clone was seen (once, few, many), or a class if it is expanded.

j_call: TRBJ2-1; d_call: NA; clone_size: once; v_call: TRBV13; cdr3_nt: TGTGCCAGCAGCTTGAAGGGTGGGGGCCATAACGAGCAGTTCTTC; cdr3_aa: CASSLKGGGHNEQFF
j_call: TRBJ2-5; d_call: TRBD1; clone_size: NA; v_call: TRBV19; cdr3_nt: TGTGCCAGTAGTATAGCACGACAGGGACAAGAGACCCAGTACTTC; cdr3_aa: CASSIARQGQETQYF
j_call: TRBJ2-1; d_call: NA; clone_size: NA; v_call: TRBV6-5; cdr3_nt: TGTGCCACCTTGTCTGGGGCCAGCTCCTACAATGAGCAGTTCTTC; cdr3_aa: CATLSGASSYNEQFF
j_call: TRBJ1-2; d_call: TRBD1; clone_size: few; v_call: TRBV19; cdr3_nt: TGTGCCAGTAGTATCCCCGCAGGGGGCCGCTACACCTTC; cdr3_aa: CASSIPAGGRYTF
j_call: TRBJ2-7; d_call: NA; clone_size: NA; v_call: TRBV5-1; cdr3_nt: TGCGCCAGCAGCTTGGCGTCTAGTAGAGCCTACGAGCAGTACTTC; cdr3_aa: CASSLASSRAYEQYF
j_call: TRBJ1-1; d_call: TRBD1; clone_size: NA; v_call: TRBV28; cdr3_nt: TGTGCCAGCAGTACGACAGGGGGCGGGCCTGAAGCTTTCTTT; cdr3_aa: CASSTTGGGPEAFF
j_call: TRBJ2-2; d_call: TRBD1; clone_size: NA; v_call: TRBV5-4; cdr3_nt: TGTGCCAGCAGCTTAGACTCAGGGGGTTACCGGGAGCTGTTTTTT; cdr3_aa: CASSLDSGGYRELFF
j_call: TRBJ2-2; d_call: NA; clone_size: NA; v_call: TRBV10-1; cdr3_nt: TGCGCCAGCAGTGAATCGAGGGCCGGGGAGCTGTTTTTT; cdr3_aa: CASSESRAGELFF
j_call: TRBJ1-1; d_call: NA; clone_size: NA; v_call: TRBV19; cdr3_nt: TGTGCCAGTAGTATCGGCCCCGCGGGAACTGAAGCTTTCTTT; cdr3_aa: CASSIGPAGTEAFF
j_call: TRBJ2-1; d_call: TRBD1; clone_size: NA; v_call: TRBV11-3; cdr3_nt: TGTGCCAGCAGCTTAAGAGACAGGGGGGTGAATGAGCAGTTCTTC; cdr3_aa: CASSLRDRGVNEQFF
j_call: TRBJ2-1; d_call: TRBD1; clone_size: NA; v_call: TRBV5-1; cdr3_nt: TGCGCCAGCAGCACCCAGGTGGTAGGGGACAGGAATGAGCAGTTCTTC; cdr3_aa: CASSTQVVGDRNEQFF
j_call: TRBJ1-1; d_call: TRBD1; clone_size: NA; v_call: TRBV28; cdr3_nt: TGTGCCAGCAGTTTAGCACAGGGGGGGACTGAAGCTTTCTTT; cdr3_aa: CASSLAQGGTEAFF
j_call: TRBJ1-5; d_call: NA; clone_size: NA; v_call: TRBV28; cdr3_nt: TGTGCCAGCAGCCTCCGGGCCCAGCCCCAGCATTTT; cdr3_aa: CASSLRAQPQHF
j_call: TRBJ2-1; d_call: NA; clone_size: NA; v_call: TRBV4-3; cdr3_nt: TGCGCCAGCAGCCAAGAAGGGGGTGGGGCCTCCTACAATGAGCAGTTCTTC; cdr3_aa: CASSQEGGGASYNEQFF
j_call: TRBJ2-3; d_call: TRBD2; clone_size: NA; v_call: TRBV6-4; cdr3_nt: TGTGCCAGCAGTCGACTAGCGGGGGGCACAGATACGCAGTATTTT; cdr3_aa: CASSRLAGGTDTQYF
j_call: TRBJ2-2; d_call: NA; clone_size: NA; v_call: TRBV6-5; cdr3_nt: TGTGCCAGCAGAAGAGACAGGTCGGCAGGGGAGCTGTTTTTT; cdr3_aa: CASRRDRSAGELFF
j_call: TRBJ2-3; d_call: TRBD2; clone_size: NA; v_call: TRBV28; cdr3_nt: TGTGCCGGGTCCGGGAGGGGGTCGGGGGGCACAGATACGCAGTATTTT; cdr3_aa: CAGSGRGSGGTDTQYF
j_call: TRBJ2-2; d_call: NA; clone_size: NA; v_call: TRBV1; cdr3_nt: TGCACCAGCAGCCAAGACCGGTACACCGGGGAGCTGTTTTTT; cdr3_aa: CTSSQDRYTGELFF
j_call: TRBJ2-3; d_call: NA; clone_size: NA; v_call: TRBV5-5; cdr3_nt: TGTGCCAGCAGCTTGCGCGGGGATACGCAGTATTTT; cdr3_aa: CASSLRGDTQYF
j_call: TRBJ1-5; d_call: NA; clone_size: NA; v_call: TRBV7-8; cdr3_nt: TGTGCCAGCAGCTTAGAGGTTTCTCTCTGGGATCAGCCCCAGCATTTT; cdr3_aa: CASSLEVSLWDQPQHF
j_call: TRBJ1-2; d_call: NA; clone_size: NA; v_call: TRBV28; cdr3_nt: TGTGCCAGCAGTTTATCGTCGGCCAGTTCTAACTATGGCTACACCTTC; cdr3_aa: CASSLSSASSNYGYTF
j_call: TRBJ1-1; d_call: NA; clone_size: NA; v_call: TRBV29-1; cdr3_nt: TGCAGCGTCGTTAAGGACAGACTGAACACTGAAGCTTTCTTT; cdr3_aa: CSVVKDRLNTEAFF
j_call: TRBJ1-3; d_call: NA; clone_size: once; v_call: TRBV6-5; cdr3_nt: TGTGCCAGCAAGGGGAGTAGAGACACCATATATTTT; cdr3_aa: CASKGSRDTIYF
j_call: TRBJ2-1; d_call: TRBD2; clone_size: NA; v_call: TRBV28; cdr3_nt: TGTGCCAGCCCGACTAGCGGGGCTCCCCAGAGCTCCTACAATGAGCAGTTCTTC; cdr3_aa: CASPTSGAPQSSYNEQFF
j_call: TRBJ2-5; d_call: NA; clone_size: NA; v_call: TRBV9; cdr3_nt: TGTGCCAGCAGCGTAGGTGGGGGGCAAATAGCAGAGACCCAGTACTTC; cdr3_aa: CASSVGGGQIAETQYF
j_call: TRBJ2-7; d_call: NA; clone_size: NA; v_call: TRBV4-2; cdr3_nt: TGTGCCAGCAGCCAAGATAGCAGGGAGGAAAGAGAGCAGTACTTC; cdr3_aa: CASSQDSREEREQYF
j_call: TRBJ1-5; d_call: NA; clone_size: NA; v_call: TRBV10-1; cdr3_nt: TGCGCCAGCAGCGACACAGACAGGAGGACAAGTCAGCCCCAGCATTTT; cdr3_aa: CASSDTDRRTSQPQHF
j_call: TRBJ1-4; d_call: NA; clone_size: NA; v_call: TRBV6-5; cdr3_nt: TGTGCCAGCAGCTCGTACCGGGCCATCGGTGAAAAACTGTTTTTT; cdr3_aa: CASSSYRAIGEKLFF
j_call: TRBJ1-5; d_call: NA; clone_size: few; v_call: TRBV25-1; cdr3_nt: TGTGCCAGCAGCGACGCGGGAGATCAGCCCCAGCATTTT; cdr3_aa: CASSDAGDQPQHF
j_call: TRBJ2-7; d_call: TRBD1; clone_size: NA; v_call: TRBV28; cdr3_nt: TGTGCCAGCAGCCGACAGGGGGCCTACGAGCAGTACTTC; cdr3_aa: CASSRQGAYEQYF
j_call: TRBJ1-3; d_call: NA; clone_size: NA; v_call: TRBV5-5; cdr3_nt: TGTGCCAGCCGTCGGACCGGATCTACCGGAAACACCATATATTTT; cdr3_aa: CASRRTGSTGNTIYF
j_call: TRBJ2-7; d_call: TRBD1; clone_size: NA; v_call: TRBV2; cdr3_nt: TGTGCCAGCAGTCCCGACAGGGTGATCCACGAGCAGTACTTC; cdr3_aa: CASSPDRVIHEQYF
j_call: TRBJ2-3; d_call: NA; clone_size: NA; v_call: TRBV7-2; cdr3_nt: TGTGCCAGCAGCTTAGGGGCAGGGGGCACAGATACGCAGTATTTT; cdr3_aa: CASSLGAGGTDTQYF
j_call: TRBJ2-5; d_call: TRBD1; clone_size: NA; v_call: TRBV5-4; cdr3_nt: TGTGCCAGCAGCTTTGACAGGGAAAAGACCCAGTACTTC; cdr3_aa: CASSFDREKTQYF
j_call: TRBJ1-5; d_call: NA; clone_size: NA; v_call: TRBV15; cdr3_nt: TGTGCCACCAGCAGGGACAGTAGCAATCAGCCCCAGCATTTT; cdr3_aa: CATSRDSSNQPQHF
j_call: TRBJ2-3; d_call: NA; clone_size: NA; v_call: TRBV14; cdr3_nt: TGTGCCAGCAGCCTAGGTGCCGGCACAGATACGCAGTATTTT; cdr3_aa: CASSLGAGTDTQYF
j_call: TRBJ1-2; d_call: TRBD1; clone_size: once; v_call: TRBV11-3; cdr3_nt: TGTGCCAGCAGCTTAGATGCAGGGGGTCGTGGCTACACCTTC; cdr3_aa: CASSLDAGGRGYTF
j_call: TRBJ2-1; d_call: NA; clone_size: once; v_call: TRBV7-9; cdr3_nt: TGTGCCAGCAGCCGCGCCGGACAGAGCGTGGATGAGCAGTTCTTC; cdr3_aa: CASSRAGQSVDEQFF
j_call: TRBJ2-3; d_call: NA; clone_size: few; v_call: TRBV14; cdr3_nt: TGTGCCAGCAGCCAAGTTGGGACAGATACGCAGTATTTT; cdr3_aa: CASSQVGTDTQYF
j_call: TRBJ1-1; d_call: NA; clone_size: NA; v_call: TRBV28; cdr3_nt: TGTGCCAGCAGTTTAGTACGAACTGAAGCTTTCTTT; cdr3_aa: CASSLVRTEAFF
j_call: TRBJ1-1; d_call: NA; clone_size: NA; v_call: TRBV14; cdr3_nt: TGTGCCAGCAGCGAAACAGGGTTCGGGGCTTTCTTT; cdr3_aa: CASSETGFGAFF
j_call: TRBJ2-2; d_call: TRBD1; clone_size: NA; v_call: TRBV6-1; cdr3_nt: TGTGCCAGCAGTGAAGACAGGGGAAACACCGGGGAGCTGTTTTTT; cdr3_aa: CASSEDRGNTGELFF
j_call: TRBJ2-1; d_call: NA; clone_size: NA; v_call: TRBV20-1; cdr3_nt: TGCAGTGCTAGCCTGAGCTATGAGCAGTTCTTC; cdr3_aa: CSASLSYEQFF
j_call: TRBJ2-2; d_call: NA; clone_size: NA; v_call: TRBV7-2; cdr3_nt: TGTGCCAGCAGCCTCCGGGCTAACACCGGGGAGCTGTTTTTT; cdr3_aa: CASSLRANTGELFF
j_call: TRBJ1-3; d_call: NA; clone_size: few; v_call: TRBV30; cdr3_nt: TGTGCCTGGAGTAACAATCGCGGAAGCTCTGGAAACACCATATATTTT; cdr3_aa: CAWSNNRGSSGNTIYF
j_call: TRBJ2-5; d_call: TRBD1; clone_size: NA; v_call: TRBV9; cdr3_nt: TGTGCCAGCAGCGTAAGGTTAGACAGGGGTGAGACCCAGTACTTC; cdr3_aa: CASSVRLDRGETQYF
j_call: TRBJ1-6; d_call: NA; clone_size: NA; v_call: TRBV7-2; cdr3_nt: TGTGCCAGCAGCCCCGGGGATTCACCCCTCCACTTT; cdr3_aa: CASSPGDSPLHF
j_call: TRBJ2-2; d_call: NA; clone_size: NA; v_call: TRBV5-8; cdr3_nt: TGTGCCAGCAGCTTGGGTAACACCGGGGAGCTGTTTTTT; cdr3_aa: CASSLGNTGELFF
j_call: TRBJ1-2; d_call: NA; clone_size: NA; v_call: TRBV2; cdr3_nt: TGTGCCAGCAGTGAAAGGTTAAGTGGCTACACCTTC; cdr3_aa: CASSERLSGYTF
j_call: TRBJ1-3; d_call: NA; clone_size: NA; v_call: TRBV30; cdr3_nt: TGTGCCTGGACGCGACTGCCCTCTGGAAACACCATATATTTT; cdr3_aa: CAWTRLPSGNTIYF
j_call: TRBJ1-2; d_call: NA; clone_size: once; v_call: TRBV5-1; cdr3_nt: TGCGCCAGCAGCTTATCCGGGGTCTCAGCTTCCTATGGCTACACCTTC; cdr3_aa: CASSLSGVSASYGYTF